This TCR beta chain was profiled in a study of OX40 agonist ivuxolimab in advanced cancers. Background on the study: Dose-escalation subjects each had hepatocellular carcinoma, melanoma, renal cell or head and neck cancer. Anti-PD-1, anti-PD-L1 or anti-CTLA-4 therapy given earlier was allowed, and approximately 40% had some. Findings and limits, study-wide: Both blood CD4+ and CD8+ T cells showed clonal growth by week 6 at 0.1 to 3.0 mg/kg. No determination was made of the antigen specificity of the expanded peripheral T cells.

The method was immunoSEQ multiplex PCR; TCRdb's version includes in-frame clones alone and lacks a portion of them. The sample shows 40,000 to 55,000 clones, about 90% of them seen only once. The CDR3 extends over 15 amino acids. From germline, CDR1 is SEHNR and CDR2 FQNEAQ (reference sequence). V dropped 5 bases and J dropped 2; count of bases not matched to a gene: 5. A word on this clone: Its specificity is not known.

This sequence originates from an adult with an advanced solid tumor such as melanoma, head and neck, liver or kidney cancer. V usage is TRBV7-9 and J usage is TRBJ2-1, with TRBD2 matching over 8 bases. The sample in question was CD4+ or CD8+ T cells sorted from blood, obtained in a trial of the OX40 agonist ivuxolimab. CDR3 in DNA: TGTGCCAGCAGCCAAGCGGGAGTGGCCTACAATGAGCAGTTCTTC. Its translation: CASSQAGVAYNEQFF.